This TCR beta chain is from a study of human T cells and chemical hapten exposure. General observations from the study: With patch test score, the counts of PT1 expanded TCRs showed a positive correlation. Expanded TCRs made up significantly more big CDR3 similarity clusters than controls did.

Germline V gene lookup returns CDR1 MNHNY and CDR2 SVGAGI (reference sequence). The V and J ends lost 6 bases and 4 bases respectively, with 9 bases between them. The CDR3 totals 13 residues. Individual cDNA molecules received unique molecular identifiers in the library. TCRdb itself ran the RACE reads through MiXCR, one entry per CDR3 protein. Of 340,000 or so distinct CDR3 sequences in the sample, about 7% were seen once. This clonotype was observed a handful of times. The antigen is unknown. Time point of the sample: patch test 1, 2 weeks after DPC sensitization. The sample's treatment: therapeutic diphenylcyclopropenone sensitization with weekly scalp DPC. Alopecia patients between 18 and 70 years old and suitable for DPC were used as donors.

The starting material was whole blood, obtained in connection with sensitization to the hapten diphenylcyclopropenone (DPC). The rearrangement links TRBV6-6 to TRBJ1-4, with D uncertain. The sequence was collected from a young woman with alopecia areata. Some clones in this sample may be carry-over from other donors' samples. CDR3 nucleotide sequence: TGTGCCAGCAGGGACGAGGATAATGAAAAACTGTTTTTT. Translating it yields CASRDEDNEKLFF.